One TCR beta chain is described in this entry. This sample stems from a study of shared T cell receptors in the human thymus. This table comes from immunoSEQ multiplex PCR, and its TCRdb copy is limited to in-frame clones, with some not included. The sample lists some 760,000 clones; approximately 85% were seen once. V lost 1 base and J lost 1, with 10 bases in between. This CDR3 region has 16 residues. Germline CDR1 and CDR2: SGHAT and FQNNGV. These data also featured in a second study, about human thymus T cells. From that study: Those donating were healthy Finnish infants in corrective surgery for congenital heart defects.

This chain joins TRBV11-2 and TRBJ1-4; TRBD1 might be the D (5 bases). The clonotype comes from a girl under two years old with a congenital heart defect. Sequencing used thymocytes. The CDR3 region has the DNA TGTGCCAGCAGCTTAGGGACATCGAAAACTAATGAAAAACTGTTTTTT. Its protein product is CASSLGTSKTNEKLFF.